Listed here are 23 T cell receptor beta chains from one sample, sequenced in a study of cytomegalovirus exposure and HLA in healthy donors. 13 Jbeta primers and 60 Vbeta primers were used for the PCR. The data were produced by immunoSEQ multiplex PCR, yet TCRdb's version contains in-frame clones alone and is incomplete. This table holds 100,000 to 150,000 clones, about 61% found once. The sequencing input was PBMCs. Receptors were obtained from a woman in her thirties or forties in good health and CMV-seronegative.

This clone has more than one count but fewer than ten. V gene TRBV27 combines with J gene TRBJ2-5; 10 positions agree with TRBD2. From germline, CDR1 is MNHEY and CDR2 SMNVEV (reference sequence). The CDR3 spans 15 residues. The junction had 5 bases not matched to a gene; V was cut back by 5 bases and J by 2 bases. This CDR3 reads CASSRLAGEQETQYF. As DNA, the CDR3 is TGTGCCAGCAGTCGCCTAGCGGGGGAACAAGAGACCCAGTACTTC.

The V call is TRBV7-2, the J call TRBJ1-5; D is perhaps TRBD1 (5 bases). V lost 1 base and J 5 bases, leaving 12 bases between the germline ends. The CDR3 totals 15 residues. Germline assignment: CDR1 SGHTA and CDR2 FQGNSA. CDR3 sequence: CASSLGRSGHQPQHF. DNA for the CDR3: TGTGCCAGCAGCTTAGGACGGTCAGGGCATCAGCCCCAGCATTTT.

This chain's CDR3 is CASTEGPWYGYTF. The CDR3, as DNA: TGTGCCAGCACGGAGGGACCGTGGTATGGCTACACCTTC. The chain uses TRBV6-1 and TRBJ1-2, with D tentatively TRBD1 (5 bases). V gave up 7 bases and J gave up 5 bases, with 14 bases separating them. The CDR3 runs to 13 residues. Looked up from germline, CDR1 is MNHNS and CDR2 is SASEGT.

The chain combines TRBV4-2 with TRBJ2-7; the D gene is possibly TRBD1 (5 bases). The CDR3 loop spans 14 amino acids. V was clipped by 0 bases and J by 6 bases, with 12 bases between them. Per the germline V gene, CDR1 is LGHNA and CDR2 is YNFKEQ. This CDR3 is CASSQDSRGTEQYF. CDR3 coding DNA: TGTGCCAGCAGCCAAGACAGTAGGGGAACCGAGCAGTACTTC.

This clone was seen only a few times. V usage is TRBV4-2 and J usage is TRBJ2-1; D gene unclear. The CDR3 covers 15 residues. Trimming shortened V by 4 bases and J by 0 bases, and 10 bases separated the two germline ends. Germline CDR1 LGHNA, CDR2 YNFKEQ. CDR3 sequence: CASSPSGGSYNEQFF. CDR3 coding DNA: TGTGCCAGCAGCCCTAGTGGCGGCTCCTACAATGAGCAGTTCTTC.

This clone was detected only a few times. The chain combines TRBV4-1 with TRBJ1-1; D unclear. This CDR3 spans 15 amino acids. V dropped 3 bases and J dropped 5 bases, with 16 bases sitting between them. CDR1 and CDR2 (germline): MGHRA, YSYEKL. Here the CDR3 reads CASSHTETSGTEAFF. CDR3 DNA sequence: TGCGCCAGCAGCCACACCGAGACAAGTGGGACTGAAGCTTTCTTT.

This clone occurred a few times. The rearrangement uses TRBV27 and TRBJ1-5; 10 bases match TRBD1. There are 14 residues in the CDR3. The V segment lost 5 bases and the J segment 6 bases; nucleotides outside the gene matches: 4. The germline V gene has CDR1 MNHEY and CDR2 SMNVEV (reference sequence). Here the CDR3 reads CASSVDRGRQPQHF. In nucleotides, the CDR3 is TGTGCCAGCAGTGTAGACAGGGGGCGTCAGCCCCAGCATTTT.

Only one count was recorded for this clone. The chain joins TRBV10-3 to TRBJ1-6; D may be TRBD1 (5 bases). The CDR3 loop spans 14 amino acids. Between the trimmed V and J ends, which lost 2 bases and 8 bases, there was a span of 10 bases. CDR1 and CDR2 (germline): ENHRY, SYGVKD. This CDR3 is CAISERQGDSPLHF. CDR3 in DNA: TGTGCCATCAGTGAGCGTCAGGGTGATTCACCCCTCCACTTT.

The chain has TRBV30 and TRBJ2-5, with D unclear. This CDR3 has 13 amino acids. Germline CDR1 reads GTSNPN; CDR2 reads SVGIG (reference sequence). V gave up 1 base and J gave up 2 bases, with 8 bases separating them. Here the CDR3 DNA reads TGTGCCTGGAGTGATGGGCTTCAAGAGACCCAGTACTTC. It encodes CAWSDGLQETQYF.

There are a few counts of this clone. CDR3 in DNA: TGTGCCAGTTACAGGGGAAACACTGAAGCTTTCTTT. This sequence encodes CASYRGNTEAFF. The J gene is TRBJ1-1, the V gene TRBV19; 7 bases are shared with TRBD1. CDR3 length: 12 amino acids. Trimming cost V 8 bases and J 2 bases; bases outside gene matches: 2. Germline values: CDR1 LNHDA, CDR2 SQIVND (reference sequence).

In its sample, this clone was seen a few times. The rearrangement joins TRBV7-2 to TRBJ2-7, with 7 positions matching TRBD2. V was pared by 5 bases and J by 3 bases, with 7 bases of the junction left unmatched. Germline CDR1 SGHTA, CDR2 FQGNSA. This CDR3 is built from 14 residues. Here the CDR3 DNA reads TGTGCCAGCAGCGGACCACGGGAGGACTACGAGCAGTACTTC. The encoded protein is CASSGPREDYEQYF.

The chain has TRBV7-6 and TRBJ2-7; 11 nucleotides line up with TRBD1. With V trimmed by 2 bases and J by 2 bases, 2 bases remained unmatched. The germline CDR1 and CDR2 sequences are SGHVS and FNYEAQ. This CDR3 region has 15 residues. CDR3 coding DNA: TGTGCCAGCAGCTTACAGGGACAGGGGGCCTACGAGCAGTACTTC. Its translation is CASSLQGQGAYEQYF. Drawing the rest from reference TRBV7-6 and TRBJ2-7, the complete variable domain is GAGVSQSPRYKVTKRGQDVALRCDPISGHVSLYWYRQALGQGPEFLTYFNYEAQQDKSGLPNDRFSAERPEGSISTLTIQRTEQRDSAMYRCASSLQGQGAYEQYFGPGTRLTVT.

The J gene is TRBJ2-5, the V gene TRBV7-3, with 15 bases identical to TRBD2. The V and J ends lost 5 bases and 7 bases, in that order; junction bases with no gene match: 14. The germline V gene has CDR1 SGHTA and CDR2 FQGTGA. This CDR3 region has 18 residues. The CDR3 is CASSPGTSGGRPLGTQYF. CDR3 in DNA: TGTGCCAGCAGCCCCGGGACTAGCGGGGGGAGGCCCTTGGGGACCCAGTACTTC. The whole variable domain, remainder taken from reference TRBV7-3 and TRBJ2-5, is GAGVSQTPSNKVTEKGKYVELRCDPISGHTALYWYRQSLGQGPEFLIYFQGTGAADDSGLPNDRFFAVRPEGSVSTLKIQRTERGDSAVYLCASSPGTSGGRPLGTQYFGPGTRLLVL.

V gene TRBV18 combines with J gene TRBJ1-2; 7 nucleotides line up with TRBD1. The CDR3 runs 16 residues. V lost 6 bases, J lost 10 bases, and 20 bases stayed unmatched. Germline values: CDR1 KGHSH, CDR2 LQKENI. The CDR3 DNA is TGTGCCAGCTCTCCTGTAACCGGGACAGCCGTCCTTTACTACACCTTC. It specifies CASSPVTGTAVLYYTF.

The rearrangement uses TRBV5-1 and TRBJ2-5; 8 nucleotides line up with TRBD1. This CDR3 region has 14 residues. V trimming: 6 bases; J trimming: 5 bases; junction bases outside the gene matches: 9. CDR1 and CDR2 (germline): SGHRS, YFSETQ. The CDR3 nucleotides read TGCGCCAGCACCAGAGGACAGGGAAGGGAGACCCAGTACTTC. Its protein is CASTRGQGRETQYF.

This clone appeared a few times. The chain has TRBV7-2 and TRBJ1-4; TRBD1 matches at 7 bases. The length of the CDR3 is 15 residues. V shed 5 bases and J 1 base; nucleotides not matched to a gene: 4. Germline loops: CDR1 SGHTA, CDR2 FQGNSA. This CDR3 reads CASSPRQGTNEKLFF. The CDR3 DNA sequence: TGTGCCAGCAGCCCGCGACAGGGAACTAATGAAAAACTGTTTTTT.

J is TRBJ1-2 and V is TRBV18; 7 bases align to TRBD1. This CDR3 has 13 amino acids. Germline V gene lookup returns CDR1 KGHSH and CDR2 LQKENI. Trimming cost V 6 bases and J 8 bases; bases outside gene matches: 9. The CDR3 region is CASSRGQDQGYTF. The CDR3 coding sequence is TGTGCCAGCTCTCGAGGACAGGACCAAGGCTACACCTTC.

V gene TRBV5-1 combines with J gene TRBJ2-7; D might be TRBD1 (6 bases). V lost 2 bases, J lost 3 bases, and 18 bases lay in between. The germline V gene encodes CDR1 SGHRS and CDR2 YFSETQ. CDR3 size: 16 residues. CDR3 nucleotide sequence: TGCGCCAGCAGCTTAGTACCCGGGACAACCGGCTACGAGCAGTACTTC. Translation gives CASSLVPGTTGYEQYF.

The chain carries TRBV4-1 and TRBJ1-1; 7 nucleotides match TRBD1. The CDR3 extends over 14 amino acids. The germline gives CDR1 MGHRA, CDR2 YSYEKL. The ends lost 3 bases at V and 0 bases at J; junction bases unmatched: 1. The CDR3 loop is CASSQDRMNTEAFF. CDR3 DNA sequence: TGCGCCAGCAGCCAGGACAGGATGAACACTGAAGCTTTCTTT.

V gene TRBV14 combines with J gene TRBJ1-6, with D perhaps matching TRBD1 (6 bases). CDR3 length: 16 amino acids. V was cut by 0 bases and J by 6 bases, with 12 bases left in between. Germline V gene sequence: CDR1 SGHDN, CDR2 FVKESK. This CDR3 is CASSQEGGRTNSPLHF. DNA for the CDR3: TGTGCCAGCAGCCAAGAAGGGGGACGAACTAATTCACCCCTCCACTTT.

J is TRBJ1-1 and V is TRBV6-6; no clear D gene. CDR1 MNHNY and CDR2 SVGAGI come from the germline V gene (reference sequence). Trimming took off 5 bases at V and 1 base at J, with 8 bases between the two ends. The CDR3 is 13 residues long. CDR3 bases: TGTGCCAGCAGTAGAACACGGAACACTGAAGCTTTCTTT. Translating gives CASSRTRNTEAFF.

This clone came up a few times. The rearrangement joins TRBV2 to TRBJ2-1, with D perhaps TRBD1 (6 bases). Germline CDR1 SNHLY, CDR2 FYNNEI. The CDR3 length is 16 residues. V dropped 3 bases and J dropped 5 bases, with 17 bases sitting between them. The chain's CDR3 is CASSDLGGRGDNEQFF. The CDR3 DNA follows: TGTGCCAGCAGTGACCTAGGGGGTAGGGGCGACAATGAGCAGTTCTTC.

V is TRBV28 and J is TRBJ2-3, with 11 bases matching TRBD2. J was trimmed by 3 bases and V by 3 bases; bases with no gene match: 14. The CDR3 totals 19 residues. In germline, CDR1 is MDHEN, CDR2 SYDVKM. This CDR3 reads CASSFILVAGGLGTDTQYF. The CDR3 DNA is TGTGCCAGCAGTTTTATTTTGGTAGCGGGGGGGTTAGGGACAGATACGCAGTATTTT.